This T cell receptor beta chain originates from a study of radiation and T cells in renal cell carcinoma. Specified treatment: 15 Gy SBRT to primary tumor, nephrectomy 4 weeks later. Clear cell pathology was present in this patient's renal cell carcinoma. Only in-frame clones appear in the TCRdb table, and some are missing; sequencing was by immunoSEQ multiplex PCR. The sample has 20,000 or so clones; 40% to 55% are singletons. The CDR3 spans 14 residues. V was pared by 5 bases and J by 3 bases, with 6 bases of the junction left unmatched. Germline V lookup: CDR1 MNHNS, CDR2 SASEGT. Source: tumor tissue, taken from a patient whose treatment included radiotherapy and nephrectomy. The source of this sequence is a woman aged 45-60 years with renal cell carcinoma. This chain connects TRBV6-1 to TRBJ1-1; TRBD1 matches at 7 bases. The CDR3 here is CASSLIGTDTEAFF. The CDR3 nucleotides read TGTGCCAGCAGTCTCATCGGGACAGACACTGAAGCTTTCTTT.